This TCR beta chain was profiled in a study of blood T cell repertoires in COVID-19. Whole-study context: Sites across the United States, Italy and Spain contributed samples from acute and convalescent COVID-19.

Libraries were prepared by immunoSEQ multiplex PCR; TCRdb keeps only in-frame clonotypes and omits some of them. This table has over 200,000 clones, over 80% appearing once. The CDR3 runs 13 residues. Trimming took 1 base from V and 6 from J, leaving 10 bases between them. From germline, CDR1 is SSHAT and CDR2 FNYEAQ (reference sequence). This clone was seen only once. The material sequenced was peripheral blood. V usage is TRBV7-7 and J usage is TRBJ2-7, with a weak D call TRBD1 (5 bases). This TCR was sampled from a human donor in a cohort sampled during active COVID-19. Here the CDR3 reads CASSLVPRAEQYF. DNA for the CDR3: TGTGCCAGCAGCTTAGTCCCCAGGGCCGAGCAGTACTTC.